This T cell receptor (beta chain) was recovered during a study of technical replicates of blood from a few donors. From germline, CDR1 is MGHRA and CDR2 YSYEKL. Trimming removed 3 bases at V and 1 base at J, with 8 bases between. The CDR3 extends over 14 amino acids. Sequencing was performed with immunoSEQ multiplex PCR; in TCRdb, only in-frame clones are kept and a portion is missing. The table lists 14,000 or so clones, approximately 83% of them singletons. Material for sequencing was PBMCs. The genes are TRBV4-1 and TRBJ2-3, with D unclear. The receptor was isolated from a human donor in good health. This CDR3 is CASSHLVGTDTQYF. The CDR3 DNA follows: TGCGCCAGCAGCCATTTAGTAGGCACAGATACGCAGTATTTT.